The TCR beta chain described here comes from a study of blood T cell repertoires in COVID-19. The length of the CDR3 is 14 residues. With 4 bases removed from V and 11 bases from J, the gap between germline ends came to 18 bases. CDR1 is MNHEY and CDR2 is SMNVEV in the germline V gene (reference sequence). Libraries were prepared by immunoSEQ multiplex PCR; TCRdb keeps only in-frame clonotypes and omits some of them. The sample gives around 300,000 clones, 75% to 90% of which show up once; 2% to 2.5% is in the top ten. The sequence was collected from a man between 50 and 59 years old with acute or convalescent COVID-19. The sequenced sample consisted of peripheral blood. This chain joins TRBV27 and TRBJ1-5, with D unresolved. CDR3 DNA sequence: TGTGCCAGCAGTTCAGGCAGGATTCCCCCAGCCCAGCATTTT. Translation gives CASSSGRIPPAQHF.